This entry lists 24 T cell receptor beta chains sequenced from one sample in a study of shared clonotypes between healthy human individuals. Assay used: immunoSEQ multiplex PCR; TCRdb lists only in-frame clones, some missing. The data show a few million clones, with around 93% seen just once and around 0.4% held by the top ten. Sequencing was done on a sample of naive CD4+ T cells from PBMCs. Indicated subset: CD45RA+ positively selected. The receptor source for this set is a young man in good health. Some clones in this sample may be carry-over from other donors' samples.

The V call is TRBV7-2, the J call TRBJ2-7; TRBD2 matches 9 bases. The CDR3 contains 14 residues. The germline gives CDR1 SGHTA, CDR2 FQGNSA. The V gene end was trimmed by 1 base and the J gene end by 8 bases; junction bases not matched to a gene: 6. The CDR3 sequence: CASSLVSSGIKQYF. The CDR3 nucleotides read TGTGCCAGCAGCTTAGTCTCTAGCGGGATAAAGCAGTACTTC.

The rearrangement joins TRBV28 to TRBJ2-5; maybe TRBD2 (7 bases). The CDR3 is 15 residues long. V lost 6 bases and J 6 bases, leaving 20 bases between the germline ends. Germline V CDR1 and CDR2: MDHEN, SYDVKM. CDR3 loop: CASRRTGAGEKTQYF. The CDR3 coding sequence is TGTGCCAGCAGAAGGACGGGGGCGGGAGAAAAGACCCAGTACTTC. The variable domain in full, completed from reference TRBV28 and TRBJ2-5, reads DVKVTQSSRYLVKRTGEKVFLECVQDMDHENMFWYRQDPGLGLRLIYFSYDVKMKEKGDIPEGYSVSREKKERFSLILESASTNQTSMYLCASRRTGAGEKTQYFGPGTRLLVL.

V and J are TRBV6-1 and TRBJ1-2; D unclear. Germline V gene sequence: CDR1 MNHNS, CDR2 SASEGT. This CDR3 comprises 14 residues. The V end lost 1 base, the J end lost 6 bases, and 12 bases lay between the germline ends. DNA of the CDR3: TGTGCCAGCAGTGAAGTTGGCGGGAAGGATGGCTACACCTTC. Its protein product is CASSEVGGKDGYTF.

The CDR3 DNA is TGCGCCAGCAGCCAACAGATAGGGGGGTGGGAGACCCAGTACTTC. It encodes CASSQQIGGWETQYF. This chain links TRBV4-1 with TRBJ2-5; D may match TRBD1 or TRBD2 (6 bases each). The CDR3 extends over 15 amino acids. Trimming took 2 bases from V and 5 from J, leaving 15 bases between them. The germline CDR1 and CDR2 sequences are MGHRA and YSYEKL.

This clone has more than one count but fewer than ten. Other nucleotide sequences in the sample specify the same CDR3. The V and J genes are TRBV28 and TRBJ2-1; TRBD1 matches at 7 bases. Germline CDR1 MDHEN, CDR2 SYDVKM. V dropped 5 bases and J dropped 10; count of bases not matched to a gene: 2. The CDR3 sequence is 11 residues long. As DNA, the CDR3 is TGTGCCAGCAGTCTACAGGGGGAGCAGTTCTTC. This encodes CASSLQGEQFF.

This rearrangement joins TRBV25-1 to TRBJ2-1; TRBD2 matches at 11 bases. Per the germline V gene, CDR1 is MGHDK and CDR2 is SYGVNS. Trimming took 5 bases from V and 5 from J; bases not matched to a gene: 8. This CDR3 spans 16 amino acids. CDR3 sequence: CASSFSGTSGDNEQFF. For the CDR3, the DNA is TGTGCCAGCAGTTTCTCCGGGACTAGCGGTGACAATGAGCAGTTCTTC. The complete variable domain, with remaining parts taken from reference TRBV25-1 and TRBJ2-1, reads EADIYQTPRYLVIGTGKKITLECSQTMGHDKMYWYQQDPGMELHLIHYSYGVNSTEKGDLSSESTVSRIRTEHFPLTLESARPSHTSQYLCASSFSGTSGDNEQFFGPGTRLTVL.

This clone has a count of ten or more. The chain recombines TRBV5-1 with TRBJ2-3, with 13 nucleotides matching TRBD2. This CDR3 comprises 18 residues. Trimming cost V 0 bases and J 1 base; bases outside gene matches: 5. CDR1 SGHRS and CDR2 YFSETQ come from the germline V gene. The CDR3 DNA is TGCGCCAGCAGCTTGGGGACTAGCGGGAGATTGGGCACAGATACGCAGTATTTT. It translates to CASSLGTSGRLGTDTQYF.

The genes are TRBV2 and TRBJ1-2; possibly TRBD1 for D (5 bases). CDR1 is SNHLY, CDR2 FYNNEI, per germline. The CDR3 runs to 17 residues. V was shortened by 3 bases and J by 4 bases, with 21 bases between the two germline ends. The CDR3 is CASSDPVGRRRGYGYTF. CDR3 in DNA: TGTGCCAGCAGTGACCCAGTGGGGCGACGACGCGGCTATGGCTACACCTTC.

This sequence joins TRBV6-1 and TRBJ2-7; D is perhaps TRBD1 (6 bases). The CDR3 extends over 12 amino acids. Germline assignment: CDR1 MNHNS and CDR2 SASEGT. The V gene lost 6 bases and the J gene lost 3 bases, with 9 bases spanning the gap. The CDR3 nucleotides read TGTGCCAGCAGAGCAGGGGACTACGAGCAGTACTTC. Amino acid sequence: CASRAGDYEQYF.

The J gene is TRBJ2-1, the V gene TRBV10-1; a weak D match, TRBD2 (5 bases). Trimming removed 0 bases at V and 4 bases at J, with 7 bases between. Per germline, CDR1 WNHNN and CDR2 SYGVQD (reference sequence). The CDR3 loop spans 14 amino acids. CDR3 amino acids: CASSESTGYNEQFF. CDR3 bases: TGCGCCAGCAGTGAGTCTACGGGGTACAATGAGCAGTTCTTC.

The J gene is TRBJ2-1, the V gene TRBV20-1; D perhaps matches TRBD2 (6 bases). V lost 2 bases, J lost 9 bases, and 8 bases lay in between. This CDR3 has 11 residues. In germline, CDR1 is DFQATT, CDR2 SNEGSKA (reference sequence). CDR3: CSARSAGEQFF. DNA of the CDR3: TGCAGTGCTAGATCAGCGGGTGAGCAGTTCTTC.

In DNA form, the CDR3 reads TGTGCCAGCAGTCCCGACAGGGGGCGCGTGGGGACCCAGTACTTC. This gives the protein CASSPDRGRVGTQYF. V is TRBV6-5 and J is TRBJ2-5, with 10 bases matching TRBD1. Looked up from germline, CDR1 is MNHEY and CDR2 is SVGAGI. Trimming cost V 5 bases and J 7 bases; bases outside gene matches: 10. The CDR3 spans 15 residues.

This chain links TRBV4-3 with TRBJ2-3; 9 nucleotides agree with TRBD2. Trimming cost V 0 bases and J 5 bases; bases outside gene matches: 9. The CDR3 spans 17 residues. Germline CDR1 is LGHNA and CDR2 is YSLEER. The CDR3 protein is CASSQDIGGGGGDTQYF. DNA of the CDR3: TGCGCCAGCAGCCAAGATATCGGCGGGGGGGGAGGAGATACGCAGTATTTT.

The CDR3 coding sequence is TGTGCCAGCAGCACTAGCACCGGGGAGCTGTTTTTT. The encoded protein is CASSTSTGELFF. The rearrangement links TRBV7-2 to TRBJ2-2, with D possibly matching TRBD2 (5 bases). The CDR3 contains 12 residues. Trimming cost V 5 bases and J 4 bases, with 5 bases left between them. From germline, CDR1 is SGHTA and CDR2 FQGNSA.

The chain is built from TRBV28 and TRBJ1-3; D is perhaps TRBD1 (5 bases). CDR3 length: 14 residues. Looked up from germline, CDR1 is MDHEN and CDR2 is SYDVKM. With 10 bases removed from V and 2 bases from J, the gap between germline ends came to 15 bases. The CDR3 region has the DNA TGTGCCACTAGGATCTCAGGGACTGGAAACACCATATATTTT. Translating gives CATRISGTGNTIYF.

The CDR3, as DNA: TGTGCCAGGGAGGGAGGACTAGCGCGTTACAATGAGCAGTTCTTC. It is translated as CAREGGLARYNEQFF. The rearrangement uses TRBV27 and TRBJ2-1, with 9 bases lining up with TRBD2. The V gene's germline CDR1 is MNHEY and CDR2 SMNVEV (reference sequence). The V and J ends lost 9 bases and 4 bases, in that order; junction bases with no gene match: 10. The CDR3 sequence is 15 residues long.

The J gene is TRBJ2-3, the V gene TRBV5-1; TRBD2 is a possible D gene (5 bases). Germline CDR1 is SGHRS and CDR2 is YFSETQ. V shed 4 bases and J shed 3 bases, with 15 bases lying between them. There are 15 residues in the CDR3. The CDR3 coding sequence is TGCGCCAGCAGCCTGGAGGCGGGTGCGACAGATACGCAGTATTTT. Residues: CASSLEAGATDTQYF.

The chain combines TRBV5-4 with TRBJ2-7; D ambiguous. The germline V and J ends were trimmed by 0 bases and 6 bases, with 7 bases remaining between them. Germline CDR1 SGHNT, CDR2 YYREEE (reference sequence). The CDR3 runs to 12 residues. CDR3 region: CASSLAQGEQYF. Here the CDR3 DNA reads TGTGCCAGCAGCTTGGCCCAAGGCGAGCAGTACTTC.

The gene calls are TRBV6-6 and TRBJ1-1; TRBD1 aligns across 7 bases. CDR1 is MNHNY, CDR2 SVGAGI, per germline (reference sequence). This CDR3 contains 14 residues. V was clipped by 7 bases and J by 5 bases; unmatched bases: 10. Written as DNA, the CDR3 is TGTGCCAGCAACAGCCCGACAGGGCATACTGAAGCTTTCTTT. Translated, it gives CASNSPTGHTEAFF.

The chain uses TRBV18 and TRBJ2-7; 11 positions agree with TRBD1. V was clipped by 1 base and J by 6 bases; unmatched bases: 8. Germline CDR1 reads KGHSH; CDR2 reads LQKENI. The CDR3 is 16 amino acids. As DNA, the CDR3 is TGTGCCAGCTCACCACGAACCGGCGGGACAGGGGGCGAGCAGTACTTC. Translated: CASSPRTGGTGGEQYF.

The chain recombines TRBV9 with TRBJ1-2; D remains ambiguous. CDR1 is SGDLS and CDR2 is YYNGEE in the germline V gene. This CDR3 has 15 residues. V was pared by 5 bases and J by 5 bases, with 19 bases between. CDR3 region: CASSPGRAKLYGYTF. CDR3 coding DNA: TGTGCCAGCAGTCCGGGGAGGGCAAAACTATATGGCTACACCTTC.

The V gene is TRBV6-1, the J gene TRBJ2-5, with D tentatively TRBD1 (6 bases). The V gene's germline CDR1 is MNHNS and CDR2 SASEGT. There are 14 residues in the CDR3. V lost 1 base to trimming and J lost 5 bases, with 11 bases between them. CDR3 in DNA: TGTGCCAGCAGTGAAGGCAGGGGCGGGGAGACCCAGTACTTC. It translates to CASSEGRGGETQYF.

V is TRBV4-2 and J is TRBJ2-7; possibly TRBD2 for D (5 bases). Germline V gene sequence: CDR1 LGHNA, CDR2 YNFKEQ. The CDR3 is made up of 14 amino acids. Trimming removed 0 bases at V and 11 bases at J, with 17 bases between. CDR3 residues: CASSQDPSGLEKYF. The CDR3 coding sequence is TGTGCCAGCAGCCAAGATCCCTCGGGATTAGAAAAGTACTTC.

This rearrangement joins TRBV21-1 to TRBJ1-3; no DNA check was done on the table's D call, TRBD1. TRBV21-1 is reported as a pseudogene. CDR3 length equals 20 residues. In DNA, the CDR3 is TGTGCCAGCAGCAAAGGGGGTTTAAAAACAGGGGGAAAGAAAGGAAACACCATATATTTT. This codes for CASSKGGLKTGGKKGNTIYF.